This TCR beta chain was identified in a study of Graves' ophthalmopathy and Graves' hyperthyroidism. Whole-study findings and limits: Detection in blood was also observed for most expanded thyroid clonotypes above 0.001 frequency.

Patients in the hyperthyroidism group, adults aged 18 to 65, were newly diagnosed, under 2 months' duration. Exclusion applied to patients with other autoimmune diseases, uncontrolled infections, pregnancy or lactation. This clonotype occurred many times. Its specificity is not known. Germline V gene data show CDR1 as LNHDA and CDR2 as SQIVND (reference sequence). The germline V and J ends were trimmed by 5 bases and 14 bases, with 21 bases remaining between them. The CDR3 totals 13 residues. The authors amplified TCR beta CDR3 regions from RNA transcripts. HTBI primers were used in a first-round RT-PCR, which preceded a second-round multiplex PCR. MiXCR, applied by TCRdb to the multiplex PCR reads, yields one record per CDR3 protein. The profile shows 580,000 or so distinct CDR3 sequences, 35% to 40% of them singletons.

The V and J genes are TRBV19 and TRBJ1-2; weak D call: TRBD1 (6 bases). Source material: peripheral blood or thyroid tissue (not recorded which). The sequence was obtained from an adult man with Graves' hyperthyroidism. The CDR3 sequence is CASSLQGSAYVTF. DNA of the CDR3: TGTGCCAGTAGTTTACAGGGATCCGCCTACGTTACCTTC.